This T cell receptor (beta chain) was found in a study of tumor and adjacent non-tumor tissue in lung cancer. Study-wide results and limits: Normal lung showed higher cumulative top 100 clone frequency than tumor.

There are a few counts of this clonotype. Its target is not known. A read error may explain this, as a much larger clone is one base away. A modified ARM-PCR protocol with three rounds of nested PCR amplified TCRbeta. TCRdb reprocessed the multiplex PCR reads via MiXCR and lists one record per CDR3 protein. The profile shows 48,000 or so distinct CDR3 sequences, under 75% of them singletons. RNA was extracted from bulk tissue without any cell sorting. More than 3 cm separated this lung sample from the edge of the tumor. The source material was distant non-tumor lung tissue. This TCR came from a woman in her 70s with non-small cell lung cancer.

The CDR3 protein is CVRQTHSGANVLTF. In nucleotides, the CDR3 is TGTGTCAGACAGACTCACTCTGGGGCCAACGTCCTGACTTTC. The J gene is TRBJ2-6, the V gene TRBV2, with a possible D match to TRBD1 (5 bases). The germline V gene encodes CDR1 SNHLY and CDR2 FYNNEI. This CDR3 comprises 14 residues.